This T cell receptor beta chain is drawn from a study of Graves' ophthalmopathy and Graves' hyperthyroidism. The sequenced template was RNA, covering the TCR beta CDR3 region. The first round was an RT-PCR with HTBI primers, and the second round was a multiplex PCR. TCRdb analysed the multiplex PCR reads with MiXCR anew, one entry per CDR3 protein. Of roughly 610,000 distinct CDR3 sequences listed, about 20% are singletons. This clonotype was detected ten times or more. If patients had other autoimmune diseases, uncontrolled infections, pregnancy or lactation, they were excluded. Establishment of the diagnosis relied upon clinical symptoms, serum thyroxine, TRAb, thyroid ultrasound and orbital computed tomography. The PBMC fraction was derived from about 9.5 ml of fresh peripheral blood. V was cut by 0 bases and J by 5 bases, with 8 bases left in between. The germline CDR1 and CDR2 sequences are MNHEY and SVGAGI. The CDR3 totals 13 residues.

The clonotype was recovered from a young woman with stable Graves' hyperthyroidism. Some clones in this sample may be carry-over from other donors' samples. The sequenced sample was peripheral blood. The rearrangement uses TRBV6-5 and TRBJ2-7, with TRBD1 as a possible D gene (5 bases). The CDR3 is CASSYSSRDEQYF. The CDR3 nucleotides are TGTGCCAGCAGTTACTCATCCAGGGACGAGCAGTACTTC.